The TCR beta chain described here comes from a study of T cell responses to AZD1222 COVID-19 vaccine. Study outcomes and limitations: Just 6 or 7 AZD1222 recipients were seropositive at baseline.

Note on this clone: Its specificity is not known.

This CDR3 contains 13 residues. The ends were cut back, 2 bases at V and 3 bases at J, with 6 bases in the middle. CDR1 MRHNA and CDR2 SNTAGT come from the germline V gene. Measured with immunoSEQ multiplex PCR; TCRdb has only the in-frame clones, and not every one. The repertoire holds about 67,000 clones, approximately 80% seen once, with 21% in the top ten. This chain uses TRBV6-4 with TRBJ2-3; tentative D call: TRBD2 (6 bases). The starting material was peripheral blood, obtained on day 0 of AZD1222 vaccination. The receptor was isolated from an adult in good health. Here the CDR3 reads CASSDAGTDTQYF. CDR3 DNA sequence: TGTGCCAGCAGTGACGCGGGGACAGATACGCAGTATTTT.